The clone carrying this TCR beta chain was seen ten or more times. Its target is unknown. RNA transcripts gave rise to amplified TCR beta CDR3 regions. RT-PCR in the first round (using the HTBI primer set) targeted the TCR CDR3. MiXCR, run by TCRdb on the multiplex PCR reads, gives a single entry per CDR3 protein. The table shows about 210,000 distinct CDR3 sequences, with roughly 18% occurring only once. This sample was included in a study of T cells in Graves' hyperthyroidism and ophthalmopathy. Study findings and constraints: Clonotypes that were expanded in thyroid above 0.001 mostly appeared in blood too.

Trimming removed 2 bases from V and 2 bases from J, with 11 bases in between. The CDR3 spans 15 residues. Looked up from germline, CDR1 is SGHVS and CDR2 is FNYEAQ. The chain recombines TRBV7-6 with TRBJ2-3; D uncertain. This TCR was recovered from a man over 45 with Graves' hyperthyroidism. What was sequenced was blood. This chain's CDR3 is CASSLSNHPTDTQYF. The CDR3, as DNA: TGTGCCAGCAGCTTATCAAACCATCCCACAGATACGCAGTATTTT.